The sample holds many counts of the clone carrying this T cell receptor beta chain. This entry is derived from a study of T cells in Graves' hyperthyroidism and ophthalmopathy. The germline V and J ends were trimmed by 3 bases and 3 bases, with 9 bases remaining between them. CDR3 size: 13 residues. The V gene's germline CDR1 is SGHTA and CDR2 FQGTGA. The source material, RNA transcripts, was used to amplify TCR beta CDR3 regions. TCR CDR3 underwent first-round RT-PCR with the HTBI primer set. TCRdb itself ran the multiplex PCR reads through MiXCR, one entry per CDR3 protein. The sample contains about 250,000 distinct CDR3 sequences, approximately 24% of which appear only once. Ophthalmopathy patients all had a Clinical Activity Score of at least 3, a NOSPECS grade of at least 4 and disease under 3 months old. Fresh peripheral blood, 10 ml, yielded the PBMCs.

This TCR was sampled from a woman aged 35 to 49 with Graves' ophthalmopathy. The chain links TRBV7-3 to TRBJ2-7; D assignment may be TRBD1 or TRBD2 (5 bases each). The sequenced sample was blood. In nucleotides, the CDR3 is TGTGCCAGCAGCTTGGGACCTCGCTACGAGCAGTACTTC. Encoded protein: CASSLGPRYEQYF.